A selection of T cell receptor beta chains follows, all from one sample in a study of blood T cell repertoires in COVID-19. Data came from immunoSEQ multiplex PCR; TCRdb stores just in-frame clones and leaves some out. The table includes around 240,000 clones, approximately 84% detected once. Source material: peripheral blood. Every receptor here comes from a woman of 80 years or more with acute or convalescent COVID-19. CDR3s include the opening cysteine and the closing phenylalanine or tryptophan.

TRBV18	TRBJ1-1	CASSRQGSEAFF
TRBV5-8	TRBJ1-2	CASSLFRQGGYGYTF
TRBV29-1	TRBJ1-1	CSVGREGQEKQTEAFF
TRBV29-1	TRBJ2-7	CSVGLQSGEQYF
TRBV29-1	TRBJ1-2	CSVRTGNYGYTF
TRBV5-6	TRBJ2-3	CASSYPGVRDTQYF
TRBV7-9	TRBJ2-3	CASSKDREGDTQYF
TRBV3-1/TRBV3-2	TRBJ1-4	CASSQLQGNEKLFF
TRBV19	TRBJ1-5	CASSPPGQGNQPQHF
TRBV5-1	TRBJ2-3	CASSKDTPGTDTQYF
TRBV7-9	TRBJ2-2	CASSADRSTGELFF
TRBV11-2	TRBJ2-7	CASSSRVLNYEQYF
TRBV5-1	TRBJ1-6	CASSLEADYNSPLHF
TRBV6-4	TRBJ1-3	CASRRTRRNTIYF
TRBV11-1	TRBJ2-7	CASSLGWGGPHEQYF
TRBV3-1/TRBV3-2	TRBJ2-5	CASRLAGYQETQYF
TRBV9	TRBJ1-1	CASSVDGGEGTEAFF
TRBV4-2	TRBJ1-2	CASSQEGTGEGYTF
TRBV19	TRBJ1-2	CASSPGTGGWDYGYTF
TRBV19	TRBJ1-5	CASSLIGNQPQHF
TRBV5-8	TRBJ2-7	CASSSGVAGDFYEQYF
TRBV3-1/TRBV3-2	TRBJ2-2	CASSHSASGDSNTGELFF
TRBV10-3	TRBJ1-1	CAISESTRGANTEAFF
TRBV6-5	TRBJ2-3	CASSPQEGVDTQYF
TRBV28	TRBJ1-4	CASAPGYATNEKLFF
TRBV7-2	TRBJ1-1	CASSANRGRDTEAFF
TRBV12-3/TRBV12-4	TRBJ1-1	CASSLEGIEAFF
TRBV28	TRBJ2-7	CASSLQAPRYEQYF
TRBV19	TRBJ1-2	CASSIQRNYGYTF
TRBV7-9	TRBJ2-1	CASSLGLAGGLLKTEQFF
TRBV24-1	TRBJ2-3	CATSDYSYRQGRETQYF
TRBV29-1	TRBJ2-5	CSVDGRRQETQYF
TRBV6-2/TRBV6-3	TRBJ2-2	CASSYLAGATGELFF
TRBV25-1	TRBJ1-2	CASSGRGGDGYTF
TRBV5-4	TRBJ2-5	CASSLRAGREETQYF
TRBV9	TRBJ1-5	CASSDRRDQPQHF
TRBV7-3	TRBJ1-2	CASSAGQGKGGYTF
TRBV19	TRBJ1-5	CASSYTGGGRNNQPQHF
TRBV19	TRBJ1-2	CASTIPGDQGYTF
TRBV30	TRBJ2-2	CAWSPSTSPTGELFF
TRBV19	TRBJ1-5	CASSTLAGGDFNQPQHF
TRBV19	TRBJ1-5	CASSSNNRSPGYQPQHF
TRBV19	TRBJ1-5	CASSIDKGQGPNQPQHF
TRBV9	TRBJ1-4	CASSEKGGGFATNEKLFF
TRBV2	TRBJ1-1	CASSVRGTEAFF
TRBV9	TRBJ2-3	CASSVGLAGGSTDTQYF
TRBV19	TRBJ1-1	CASSIGARGAFF
TRBV5-5	TRBJ2-3	CASSLNWLVAVGF
TRBV3-1/TRBV3-2	TRBJ1-6	CASREGRTSSPLHF
TRBV5-4	TRBJ2-1	CASSLAGISYNEQFF
TRBV11-2	TRBJ2-1	CASSSGLFLNEQFF
TRBV2	TRBJ2-7	CASRRIRDEQYF
TRBV18	TRBJ1-1	CASSYTGPGGTEAFF
TRBV7-8	TRBJ1-4	CASSRNRGKNEKLFF
TRBV5-1	TRBJ2-3	CASSLGGLAIDTQYF
TRBV30	TRBJ2-2	CAWSVGASSDTGELFF
TRBV11-2	TRBJ1-2	CASSFGRWGRQFNYGYTF
TRBV6-1	TRBJ1-5	CASSERGQEGNQPQHF
TRBV7-2	TRBJ2-7	CASSFQLGGLYEQYF
TRBV4-2	TRBJ1-2	CASSQVGDHYGYTF